Each of the 29 T cell receptor beta chains below was sequenced from the same sample in a study of T cells after yellow fever vaccination (dated by TCRdb to 2018 to 2020). The library was produced with 5' RACE. The sample was run on an Illumina HiSeq 2500. The public reads were quality trimmed at Q25 with fastp and then assembled into clones with MiXCR by TCRdb, keeping productive beta chains. Each CDR3 protein gets just one entry, which takes the most common genes and DNA from the rows behind it. Here the sample has 510,000 or so distinct CDR3 sequences; over 15% occur a single time. The leading ten clones occupy roughly an eighth of the sample. The treatment or condition label corresponds to: live attenuated yellow fever vaccine strain. Sample: PBMCs, taken 15 days after the yellow fever booster vaccination. The receptors stem from a man aged 25 to 40 who received the YFV17D yellow fever vaccine.

The J gene is TRBJ2-5, the V gene TRBV12-3 or TRBV12-4; either TRBD1 or TRBD2 may fit D (5 bases each). Between the trimmed V and J ends, which lost 5 bases and 5 bases, there was a span of 18 bases. This CDR3 contains 15 residues. CDR3 in DNA: TGTGCCAGCAGTCCCCGGGACCAAATTAGGGAGACCCAGTACTTC. Translating gives CASSPRDQIRETQYF.

The J gene is TRBJ2-7, the V gene TRBV27; D is possibly TRBD2 (6 bases). Trimming cost V 4 bases and J 7 bases, with 14 bases left between them. The CDR3 is 13 amino acids. CDR1 and CDR2 (germline): MNHEY, SMNVEV (reference sequence). The CDR3 is CASSYSGLREQYF. CDR3 in DNA: TGTGCCAGCAGTTACTCGGGACTTCGAGAGCAGTACTTC.

This clonotype was counted a few times. This chain links TRBV7-2 with TRBJ2-5, with TRBD2 matching over 7 bases. Germline V gene lookup returns CDR1 SGHTA and CDR2 FQGNSA. V shed 3 bases and J 2 bases; nucleotides not matched to a gene: 6. The CDR3 totals 15 residues. CDR3 residues: CASSLAGVQQETQYF. CDR3 nucleotides: TGTGCCAGCAGCTTGGCGGGAGTCCAGCAAGAGACCCAGTACTTC.

The chain has TRBV11-2 and TRBJ2-1, with a tentative D call TRBD1 (5 bases). The V gene lost 5 bases and the J gene lost 2 bases, with 10 bases spanning the gap. The CDR3 spans 14 residues. CDR1 and CDR2 from the germline V gene are SGHAT and FQNNGV. CDR3 sequence reads: CASSRGHPYNEQFF. The CDR3 nucleotides are TGTGCCAGCAGCCGCGGACATCCCTACAATGAGCAGTTCTTC.

This clonotype was counted at least ten times. The V call is TRBV19, the J call TRBJ2-1, with TRBD2 identical over 9 bases. Trimming took 7 bases from V and 4 from J; bases not matched to a gene: 5. Germline-derived CDR1 and CDR2 are LNHDA and SQIVND (reference sequence). The CDR3 runs 14 residues. In nucleotides, the CDR3 is TGTGCCAGTACCCTAGCGGGGATATACAATGAGCAGTTCTTC. Its protein is CASTLAGIYNEQFF.

The chain has TRBV4-3 and TRBJ1-4; D uncertain. V was cut by 0 bases and J by 5 bases, with 10 bases left in between. This CDR3 contains 15 residues. In germline, CDR1 is LGHNA, CDR2 YSLEER. Here the CDR3 reads CASSQDVSLNEKLFF. The CDR3 DNA reads as TGCGCCAGCAGCCAAGACGTTTCGCTAAATGAAAAACTGTTTTTT.

The gene calls are TRBV4-2 and TRBJ2-1; D is perhaps TRBD2 (6 bases). The CDR3 length is 15 residues. The V gene's germline CDR1 is LGHNA and CDR2 YNFKEQ. The V and J ends lost 4 bases and 3 bases respectively, with 13 bases between them. Here the CDR3 DNA reads TGTGCCAGCAGCCCTCGGGACTCTTACTACAATGAGCAGTTCTTC. This sequence encodes CASSPRDSYYNEQFF.

V gene TRBV18 combines with J gene TRBJ2-5; the match to TRBD1 covers 8 bases. Per germline, CDR1 KGHSH and CDR2 LQKENI. Unmatched junction bases numbered 2, after V lost 1 base and J lost 10 bases. The CDR3 runs to 12 residues. The CDR3 protein is CASSPQTGVQYF. CDR3 sequence (DNA): TGTGCCAGCTCACCACAGACAGGGGTCCAGTACTTC.

This clonotype was counted only a few times. The rearrangement links TRBV20-1 to TRBJ1-1; 9 bases align to TRBD1. CDR3 length: 14 amino acids. V dropped 3 bases and J dropped 1; count of bases not matched to a gene: 3. Germline V CDR1 and CDR2: DFQATT, SNEGSKA (reference sequence). DNA for the CDR3: TGCAGTGCTAGGACAGGGGGACCGAACACTGAAGCTTTCTTT. It translates to CSARTGGPNTEAFF.

This clonotype was counted between two and nine times. V is TRBV7-2 and J is TRBJ2-2; D is unclear. Trimming took 5 bases from V and 9 from J, leaving 10 bases between them. Germline values: CDR1 SGHTA, CDR2 FQGNSA. The CDR3 is 12 amino acids. As DNA, the CDR3 is TGTGCCAGCAGCCATGAGGACCGGGAGCTGTTTTTT. It translates to CASSHEDRELFF.

A few counts support this clonotype. V usage is TRBV29-1 and J usage is TRBJ2-5; D unclear. V lost 5 bases, J lost 1 base, and 14 bases lay in between. This CDR3 is 14 amino acids long. Per the germline V gene, CDR1 is SQVTM and CDR2 is ANQGSEA. CDR3 loop: CSVNTRNVQETQYF. CDR3 coding DNA: TGCAGCGTTAATACACGGAATGTCCAAGAGACCCAGTACTTC.

The chain combines TRBV10-3 with TRBJ2-7, with TRBD2 identical over 9 bases. The germline V gene has CDR1 ENHRY and CDR2 SYGVKD. V was clipped by 7 bases and J by 1 base; unmatched bases: 5. This CDR3 has 14 amino acids. CDR3 loop: CAITQTSGSYEQYF. The CDR3 DNA reads as TGTGCCATCACCCAGACTAGCGGATCCTACGAGCAGTACTTC.

This clonotype has more than one count but fewer than ten. The rearrangement uses TRBV9 and TRBJ2-5; 13 bases map to TRBD2. The germline gives CDR1 SGDLS, CDR2 YYNGEE. The V segment lost 0 bases and the J segment 4 bases; nucleotides outside the gene matches: 9. The length of the CDR3 is 18 residues. The CDR3 loop reads CASSVVGLAGVGVETQYF. In nucleotides, the CDR3 is TGTGCCAGCAGCGTAGTAGGACTAGCGGGAGTCGGGGTAGAGACCCAGTACTTC.

At least ten counts were recorded for this clonotype. The V and J genes are TRBV4-3 and TRBJ2-7; 9 positions match TRBD1. Unmatched junction bases numbered 7, after V lost 0 bases and J lost 4 bases. Germline-derived CDR1 and CDR2 are LGHNA and YSLEER. The length of the CDR3 is 16 residues. The chain's CDR3 is CASSQERWDRVYEQYF. In DNA, the CDR3 is TGCGCCAGCAGCCAAGAGCGGTGGGACAGGGTTTACGAGCAGTACTTC.

This sequence joins TRBV29-1 and TRBJ2-3; D gene ambiguous. This CDR3 has 13 residues. Trimming took off 5 bases at V and 0 bases at J, with 9 bases between the two ends. The germline gives CDR1 SQVTM, CDR2 ANQGSEA. This CDR3 is CSVYGTSTDTQYF. CDR3 nucleotides: TGCAGCGTTTACGGTACTAGCACAGATACGCAGTATTTT.

CDR3 protein: CSASLLEKYNEQFF. In DNA, the CDR3 is TGCAGTGCTAGTCTACTCGAGAAGTACAATGAGCAGTTCTTC. V and J are TRBV20-1 and TRBJ2-1; no reliable D call. There are 14 residues in the CDR3. Trimming took off 3 bases at V and 4 bases at J, with 13 bases between the two ends. Germline V gene lookup returns CDR1 DFQATT and CDR2 SNEGSKA (reference sequence).

This clonotype was detected a few times. This chain connects TRBV29-1 to TRBJ1-2, with D possibly being TRBD1 (5 bases). In germline, CDR1 is SQVTM, CDR2 ANQGSEA. The length of the CDR3 is 14 residues. Trimming left V 3 bases short and J 4 bases short, with 15 bases between. DNA for the CDR3: TGCAGCGTTGAGGGGGAGGGCGGCCTCTATGGCTACACCTTC. Its protein product is CSVEGEGGLYGYTF.

Only a few counts were recorded for this clonotype. The chain couples TRBV29-1 to TRBJ1-2; no clear D gene. CDR3 length: 11 amino acids. Germline CDR1 SQVTM, CDR2 ANQGSEA. V was clipped by 7 bases and J by 6 bases, with 12 bases between them. The CDR3 DNA is TGCAGCGCGAGGGATGGTGATGGCTACACCTTC. It specifies CSARDGDGYTF.

The rearrangement uses TRBV7-8 and TRBJ2-3; D is unclear. Trimming removed 1 base at V and 6 bases at J, with 8 bases between. CDR3 size: 13 residues. In germline, CDR1 is SGHVS, CDR2 FQNEAQ. The CDR3 nucleotides are TGTGCCAGCAGCTTAGTCACTGGGGATACGCAGTATTTT. It yields the protein CASSLVTGDTQYF.

This sequence joins TRBV7-2 and TRBJ2-1; 8 bases align to TRBD2. The junction had 8 bases not matched to a gene; V was cut back by 2 bases and J by 5 bases. The CDR3 is made up of 16 amino acids. Looked up from germline, CDR1 is SGHTA and CDR2 is FQGNSA. CDR3 amino acids: CASSLRRLAGNNEQFF. Written as DNA, the CDR3 is TGTGCCAGCAGCTTAAGGCGGCTAGCGGGTAACAATGAGCAGTTCTTC.

This chain uses TRBV4-3 with TRBJ2-3, with D unclear. Trimming removed 4 bases from V and 4 bases from J, with 9 bases in between. Germline V lookup: CDR1 LGHNA, CDR2 YSLEER. The CDR3 extends over 13 amino acids. CDR3 amino acids: CASSLSQSDTQYF. CDR3 coding DNA: TGCGCCAGCAGCCTGAGTCAGTCAGATACGCAGTATTTT.

This chain links TRBV27 with TRBJ2-1, with D perhaps being TRBD1 or TRBD2 (5 bases each). CDR3 length: 15 amino acids. Germline CDR1 MNHEY, CDR2 SMNVEV (reference sequence). V was trimmed by 5 bases and J by 1 base, leaving 12 bases between them. Written as DNA, the CDR3 is TGTGCCAGCAGTCCACGGGACGGGTCCTACAATGAGCAGTTCTTC. Encoded protein: CASSPRDGSYNEQFF.

The gene calls are TRBV14 and TRBJ2-4, with D possibly matching TRBD2 (7 bases). V lost 4 bases to trimming and J lost 5 bases, with 12 bases between them. CDR3 length: 14 amino acids. Germline V gene lookup returns CDR1 SGHDN and CDR2 FVKESK. The CDR3 protein is CASSLGGVQNIQYF. As DNA, the CDR3 is TGTGCCAGCAGCCTAGGGGGGGTCCAAAACATTCAGTACTTC.

The chain carries TRBV7-2 and TRBJ2-7; 9 bases fit TRBD2. The CDR3 runs 13 residues. The V gene end was trimmed by 8 bases and the J gene end by 3 bases; junction bases not matched to a gene: 5. CDR1 and CDR2 (germline): SGHTA, FQGNSA. The CDR3 is CASGWREGYEQYF. In nucleotides, the CDR3 is TGTGCCAGCGGCTGGCGGGAGGGCTACGAGCAGTACTTC.

The chain joins TRBV5-4 to TRBJ2-3, with D perhaps matching TRBD2 (5 bases). V was shortened by 0 bases and J by 4 bases, with 12 bases between the two germline ends. CDR3 length: 15 amino acids. The germline V gene has CDR1 SGHNT and CDR2 YYREEE (reference sequence). In DNA form, the CDR3 reads TGTGCCAGCAGCTTGGCGGGAACGATGGCAGATACGCAGTATTTT. Translation: CASSLAGTMADTQYF.

This clonotype was counted between two and nine times. The V call is TRBV7-2, the J call TRBJ2-2, with TRBD1 as a possible D gene (5 bases). This CDR3 comprises 14 residues. Trimming pared 1 base from V and 4 bases from J, leaving 7 bases between. CDR1 is SGHTA and CDR2 is FQGNSA in the germline V gene. The CDR3 DNA reads as TGTGCCAGCAGCTTAGGACAGTTCACCGGGGAGCTGTTTTTT. Encoded protein: CASSLGQFTGELFF.

The chain links TRBV18 to TRBJ2-7; D possibly matches TRBD1 or TRBD2 (5 bases each). V lost 6 bases and J lost 4, with 19 bases in between. The CDR3 runs to 15 residues. CDR1 and CDR2 (germline): KGHSH, LQKENI. The CDR3 protein is CASSPRGRQGYEQYF. CDR3 nucleotide sequence: TGTGCCAGCTCCCCTCGGGGTCGGCAGGGATACGAGCAGTACTTC.

The V gene is TRBV18, the J gene TRBJ1-5; TRBD1 aligns across 7 bases. V trimming: 3 bases; J trimming: 6 bases; junction bases outside the gene matches: 5. The CDR3 is 14 residues long. Germline values: CDR1 KGHSH, CDR2 LQKENI. CDR3 region: CASSPSTGFQPQHF. CDR3 DNA sequence: TGTGCCAGCTCACCCTCGACAGGGTTTCAGCCCCAGCATTTT.

This rearrangement joins TRBV7-8 to TRBJ2-3; 10 positions match TRBD1. Germline V CDR1 and CDR2: SGHVS, FQNEAQ. V shed 5 bases, J shed 2 bases, and the junction held 10 bases outside the gene matches. CDR3 length equals 17 residues. The CDR3 loop is CASSKLRTGGYTDTQYF. CDR3 sequence (DNA): TGTGCCAGCAGCAAGCTCCGGACAGGGGGGTACACAGATACGCAGTATTTT.